A selection of T cell receptor beta chains follows, all from one sample in a study of CD8 T cells in Susac syndrome. Each CDR3 protein gets one entry after TCRdb re-called the immunoSEQ multiplex PCR reads with MiXCR. The table lists approximately 150,000 distinct CDR3 sequences, approximately 94% of them singletons. Sequenced: CD4+ T cells from PBMCs. The receptors derive from a human donor in good health. Each CDR3 is given with its conserved first and last residue. D genes are given only for firm matches. Rows may omit the clone size; those that give it use once, few, many or a size class.

v_call: TRBV29-1; d_call: TRBD1; j_call: TRBJ2-3; clone_size: .; cdr3_nt: TGCAGCGACCACAGGGGAGGCACAGATACGCAGTATTTT; cdr3_aa: CSDHRGGTDTQYF
v_call: TRBV10-2; d_call: TRBD2; j_call: TRBJ2-7; clone_size: .; cdr3_nt: TGCGCCAGCAGTGAGAGAAGACTAGCGGGAGGGTACGAGCAGTACTTC; cdr3_aa: CASSERRLAGGYEQYF
v_call: TRBV28; d_call: TRBD2; j_call: TRBJ2-5; clone_size: once; cdr3_nt: TGTGCCACCTGCCCATTGGGGGGGAGGGGAGTAGAGACCCAGTACTTC; cdr3_aa: CATCPLGGRGVETQYF
v_call: TRBV30; d_call: TRBD2; j_call: TRBJ2-2; clone_size: .; cdr3_nt: TGTGCCCGACAAGGGCGGGCTAGCGGGAGGACGAACACCGGGGAGCTGTTTTTT; cdr3_aa: CARQGRASGRTNTGELFF
v_call: TRBV19; d_call: .; j_call: TRBJ1-2; clone_size: once; cdr3_nt: TGTGCCAGTAGTATCCGCGCCTATGGCTACACCTTC; cdr3_aa: CASSIRAYGYTF
v_call: TRBV9; d_call: TRBD2; j_call: TRBJ2-2; clone_size: .; cdr3_nt: TGTGCCAGCAGCGTAGGCGGGAGGATCACCGGGGAGCTGTTTTTT; cdr3_aa: CASSVGGRITGELFF
v_call: TRBV7-9; d_call: .; j_call: TRBJ2-1; clone_size: .; cdr3_nt: TGTGCCAGCAGCCCGGTGGGTTTTGGCGGGGTGGCATGGGGAAATGAGCAGTTCTTC; cdr3_aa: CASSPVGFGGVAWGNEQFF
v_call: TRBV7-8; d_call: .; j_call: TRBJ2-7; clone_size: .; cdr3_nt: TGTGCCAGCAGCTTAGTAACAGCCTACGAGCAGTACTTC; cdr3_aa: CASSLVTAYEQYF
v_call: TRBV5-5; d_call: .; j_call: TRBJ1-2; clone_size: .; cdr3_nt: TGTGCCAGCAGCTTGTTAGGGAACCGGGGCTACACCTTC; cdr3_aa: CASSLLGNRGYTF
v_call: TRBV24-1; d_call: TRBD2; j_call: TRBJ2-3; clone_size: once; cdr3_nt: TGTGCCACCAGTGACCCCACTAGCGGGGGCACAGATACGCAGTATTTT; cdr3_aa: CATSDPTSGGTDTQYF
v_call: TRBV3-1; d_call: .; j_call: TRBJ2-7; clone_size: once; cdr3_nt: TGTGCCAGCAGCCAAGGGACGGTAGGCAGGGGACACTCCTACGAGCAGTACTTC; cdr3_aa: CASSQGTVGRGHSYEQYF
v_call: TRBV15; d_call: TRBD1; j_call: TRBJ1-4; clone_size: .; cdr3_nt: TGTGCCACCGGAACTGACAGGGGGCAGGAAAAACGGTTTTTT; cdr3_aa: CATGTDRGQEKRFF
v_call: TRBV5-4; d_call: TRBD2; j_call: TRBJ2-5; clone_size: .; cdr3_nt: TGTGCCAGCAGCCCAAGCGGGAGCCGGGGTACTATTCTATACTTC; cdr3_aa: CASSPSGSRGTILYF
v_call: TRBV28; d_call: TRBD2; j_call: TRBJ2-7; clone_size: .; cdr3_nt: TGTGCCAGCAACCCAAACGGGCGGGAGCGCGAGCAGTACTTC; cdr3_aa: CASNPNGREREQYF
v_call: TRBV7-2; d_call: .; j_call: TRBJ2-4; clone_size: .; cdr3_nt: TGTGCCAGCAGCTTGGGTGGTACTCTAGCCAAAAACATTCAGTACTTC; cdr3_aa: CASSLGGTLAKNIQYF
v_call: TRBV7-9; d_call: .; j_call: TRBJ2-7; clone_size: .; cdr3_nt: TGTGCCAGCAGCTACCCGAGGACTTCCAACTCCTACGAGCAGTACTTC; cdr3_aa: CASSYPRTSNSYEQYF
v_call: TRBV5-1; d_call: .; j_call: TRBJ2-7; clone_size: .; cdr3_nt: TGCGCCAGCAGCTTGGATGCGGGATTCGACGAGCAGTACTTC; cdr3_aa: CASSLDAGFDEQYF
v_call: TRBV20-1; d_call: .; j_call: TRBJ2-1; clone_size: .; cdr3_nt: TGCAGTGCTAGTAAGCCGGGAGCTGGGAATGAGCAGTTCTTC; cdr3_aa: CSASKPGAGNEQFF
v_call: TRBV7-8; d_call: .; j_call: TRBJ1-2; clone_size: once; cdr3_nt: TGTGCCAGCAGCTCCTTGACCAGGGGCTACACCTTC; cdr3_aa: CASSSLTRGYTF
v_call: TRBV6-5; d_call: .; j_call: TRBJ2-5; clone_size: .; cdr3_nt: TGTGCCAGCAGTGGAACGGTAAACCTAGAGACCCAGTACTTC; cdr3_aa: CASSGTVNLETQYF
v_call: TRBV20-1; d_call: .; j_call: TRBJ2-7; clone_size: .; cdr3_nt: TGCAGTGCGTCGGGACTTCAATACGAGCAGTACTTC; cdr3_aa: CSASGLQYEQYF
v_call: TRBV27; d_call: .; j_call: TRBJ1-2; clone_size: .; cdr3_nt: TGTGCCAGCACCAAGGGGGCTAACTATGGCTACACCTTC; cdr3_aa: CASTKGANYGYTF
v_call: TRBV12-3/TRBV12-4; d_call: .; j_call: TRBJ2-5; clone_size: once; cdr3_nt: TGTGCCAGCAGTTTATGGCAGGGGAAGGCAGAGACCCAGTACTTC; cdr3_aa: CASSLWQGKAETQYF